This T cell receptor (beta chain) was observed in a study of cytomegalovirus exposure and HLA in healthy donors. Whole-study results and caveats: A later analysis reportedly found that, within productive TCRs, an Asian-associated ancestry cluster had fewer N-insertions than the mean observed across the roughly 700 donors. Previously analyzed data showed that most TCR beta V segments were productive at a frequency of about 90% or about 30%.

V shed 5 bases and J 0 bases; nucleotides not matched to a gene: 3. CDR1 LNHNV and CDR2 YYDKDF come from the germline V gene (reference sequence). The CDR3 is 14 amino acids. The PCR used 60 Vbeta and 13 Jbeta primers. Assay: immunoSEQ multiplex PCR; the TCRdb copy retains only in-frame clones and omits some. The table shows about 270,000 clones, with approximately 70% occurring only once. As to this clone: Its antigen remains unknown.

The donors gave bone marrow, and they were healthy. The gene calls are TRBV15 and TRBJ2-7, with 8 nucleotides matching TRBD2. This receptor was taken from a female donor in good health and CMV-seronegative. The sample consisted of PBMCs. For the CDR3, the DNA is TGTGCCACCAGCCCGGGAGGGAGCTCCTACGAGCAGTACTTC. The encoded protein is CATSPGGSSYEQYF.